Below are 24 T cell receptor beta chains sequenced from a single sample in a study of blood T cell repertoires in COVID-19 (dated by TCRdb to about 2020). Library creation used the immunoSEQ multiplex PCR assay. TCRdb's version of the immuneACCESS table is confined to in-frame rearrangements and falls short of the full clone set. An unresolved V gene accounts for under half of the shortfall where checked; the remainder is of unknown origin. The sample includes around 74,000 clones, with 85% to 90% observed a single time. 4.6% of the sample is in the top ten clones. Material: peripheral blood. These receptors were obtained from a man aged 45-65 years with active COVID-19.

In DNA form, the CDR3 reads TGTGCCAGCAGGCCTCACCCCAGGGTCAATGAGCAGTTCTTC. Its translation: CASRPHPRVNEQFF. The V gene is TRBV28, the J gene TRBJ2-1, with D possibly TRBD1 on 5 matching bases. The V and J ends lost 6 bases and 6 bases respectively, with 15 bases between them. The germline gives CDR1 MDHEN, CDR2 SYDVKM. The CDR3 is made up of 14 amino acids. The entire variable domain, with the rest obtained from reference TRBV28 and TRBJ2-1, is as follows: DVKVTQSSRYLVKRTGEKVFLECVQDMDHENMFWYRQDPGLGLRLIYFSYDVKMKEKGDIPEGYSVSREKKERFSLILESASTNQTSMYLCASRPHPRVNEQFFGPGTRLTVL.

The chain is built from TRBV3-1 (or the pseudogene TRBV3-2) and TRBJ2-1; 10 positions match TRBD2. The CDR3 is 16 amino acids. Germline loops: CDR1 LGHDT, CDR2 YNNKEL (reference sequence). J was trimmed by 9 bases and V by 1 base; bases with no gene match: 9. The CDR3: CASSQVILAGVSEQFF. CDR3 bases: TGTGCCAGCAGCCAAGTTATCCTAGCGGGAGTCAGTGAGCAGTTCTTC.

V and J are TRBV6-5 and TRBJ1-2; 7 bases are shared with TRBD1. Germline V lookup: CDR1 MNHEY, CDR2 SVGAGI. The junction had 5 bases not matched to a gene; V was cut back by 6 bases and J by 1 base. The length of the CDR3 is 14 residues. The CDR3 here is CASRPGTDNYGYTF. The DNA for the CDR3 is TGTGCCAGCAGACCCGGGACAGATAACTATGGCTACACCTTC.

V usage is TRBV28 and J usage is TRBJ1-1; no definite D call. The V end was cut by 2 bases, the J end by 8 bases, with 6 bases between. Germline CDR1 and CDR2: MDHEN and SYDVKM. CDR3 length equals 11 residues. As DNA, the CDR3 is TGTGCCAGCAGTTTAAGTCAGGAAGCTTTCTTT. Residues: CASSLSQEAFF.

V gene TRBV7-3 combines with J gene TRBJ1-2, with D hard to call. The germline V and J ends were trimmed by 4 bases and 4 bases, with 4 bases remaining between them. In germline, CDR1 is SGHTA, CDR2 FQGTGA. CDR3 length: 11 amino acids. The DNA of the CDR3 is TGTGCCAGCAGCTCCCGCTATGGCTACACCTTC. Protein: CASSSRYGYTF.

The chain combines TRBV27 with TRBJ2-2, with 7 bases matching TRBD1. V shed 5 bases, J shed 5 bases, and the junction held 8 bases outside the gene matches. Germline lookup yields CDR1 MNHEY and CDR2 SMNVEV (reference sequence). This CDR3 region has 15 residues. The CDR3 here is CASSHTGVGTGELFF. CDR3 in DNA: TGTGCCAGCAGTCATACAGGGGTTGGGACCGGGGAGCTGTTTTTT.

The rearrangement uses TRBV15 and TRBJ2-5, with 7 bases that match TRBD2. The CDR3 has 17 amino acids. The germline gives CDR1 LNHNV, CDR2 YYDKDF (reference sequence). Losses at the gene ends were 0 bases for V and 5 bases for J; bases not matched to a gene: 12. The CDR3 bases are TGTGCCACCAGCAGAGATGGGGGGAGGGCGCGGAGTGAGACCCAGTACTTC. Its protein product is CATSRDGGRARSETQYF.

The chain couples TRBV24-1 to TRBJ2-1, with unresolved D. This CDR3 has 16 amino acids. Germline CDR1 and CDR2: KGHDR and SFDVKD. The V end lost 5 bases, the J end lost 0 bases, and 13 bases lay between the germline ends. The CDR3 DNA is TGTGCCACCAGTGGGTCAGAAGCTAGCTCCTACAATGAGCAGTTCTTC. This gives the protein CATSGSEASSYNEQFF.

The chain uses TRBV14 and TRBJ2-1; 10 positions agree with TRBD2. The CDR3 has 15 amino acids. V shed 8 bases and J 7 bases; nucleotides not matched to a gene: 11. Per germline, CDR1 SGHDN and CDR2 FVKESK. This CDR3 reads CASGLAGAYGNEQFF. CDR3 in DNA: TGTGCCAGCGGGCTAGCGGGGGCTTATGGTAATGAGCAGTTCTTC.

CDR3 coding DNA: TGTGCCAGCAGCTTCCCCGACAGGAACACTGAAGCTTTCTTT. Translated: CASSFPDRNTEAFF. The V call is TRBV5-6, the J call TRBJ1-1; D possibly corresponds to TRBD1 (5 bases). The germline V gene has CDR1 SGHDT and CDR2 YYEEEE. V gave up 2 bases and J gave up 1 base, with 9 bases separating them. The CDR3 length is 14 residues.

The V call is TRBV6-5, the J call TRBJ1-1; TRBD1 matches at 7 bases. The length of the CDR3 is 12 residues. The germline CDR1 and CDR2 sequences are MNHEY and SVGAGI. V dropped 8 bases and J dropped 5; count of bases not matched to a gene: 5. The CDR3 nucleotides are TGTGCCAGCGAACAGGGGAGGACTGAAGCTTTCTTT. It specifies CASEQGRTEAFF.

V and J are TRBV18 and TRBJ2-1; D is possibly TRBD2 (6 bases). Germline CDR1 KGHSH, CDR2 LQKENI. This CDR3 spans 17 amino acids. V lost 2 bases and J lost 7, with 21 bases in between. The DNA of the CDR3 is TGTGCCAGCTCACCAGTTAGACTAGGTTTGGGCCTTAATGAGCAGTTCTTC. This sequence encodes CASSPVRLGLGLNEQFF.

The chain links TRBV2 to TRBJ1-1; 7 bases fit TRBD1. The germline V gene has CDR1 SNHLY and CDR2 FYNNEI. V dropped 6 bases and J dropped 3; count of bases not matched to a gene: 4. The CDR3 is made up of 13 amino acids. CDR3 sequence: CASSRGMDTEAFF. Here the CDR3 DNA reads TGTGCCAGCAGCAGGGGGATGGACACTGAAGCTTTCTTT.

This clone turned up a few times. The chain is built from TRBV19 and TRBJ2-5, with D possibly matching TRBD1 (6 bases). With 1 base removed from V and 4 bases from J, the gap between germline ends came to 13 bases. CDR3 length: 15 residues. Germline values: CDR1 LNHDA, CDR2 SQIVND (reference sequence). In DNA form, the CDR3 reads TGTGCCAGTAGTATAGGTAACAGGGTCCGAGAGACCCAGTACTTC. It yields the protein CASSIGNRVRETQYF.

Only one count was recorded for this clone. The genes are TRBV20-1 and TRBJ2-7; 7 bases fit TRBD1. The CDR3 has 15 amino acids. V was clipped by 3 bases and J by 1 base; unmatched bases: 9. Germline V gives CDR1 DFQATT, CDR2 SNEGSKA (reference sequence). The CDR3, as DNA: TGCAGTGCTAGTCCCCGGGACAGCCTATCCTACGAGCAGTACTTC. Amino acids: CSASPRDSLSYEQYF.

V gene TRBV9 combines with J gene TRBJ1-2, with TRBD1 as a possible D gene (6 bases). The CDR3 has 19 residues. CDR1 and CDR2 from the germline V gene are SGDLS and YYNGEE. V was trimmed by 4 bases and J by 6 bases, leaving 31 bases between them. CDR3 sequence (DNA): TGTGCCAGCAGCACACCCCGAGGGGGGGGGTTTTCTGGAAGGAATGGCTACACCTTC. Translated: CASSTPRGGGFSGRNGYTF. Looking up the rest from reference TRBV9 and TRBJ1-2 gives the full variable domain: DSGVTQTPKHLITATGQRVTLRCSPRSGDLSVYWYQQSLDQGLQFLIQYYNGEERAKGNILERFSAQQFPDLHSELNLSSLELGDSALYFCASSTPRGGGFSGRNGYTFGSGTRLTVV.

The CDR3 DNA is TGTGCCAGCAGCATATCACAGGGGTCTTACTCTGGAAACACCATATATTTT. Translation: CASSISQGSYSGNTIYF. The rearrangement uses TRBV7-9 and TRBJ1-3; 7 bases align to TRBD1. The germline gives CDR1 SEHNR, CDR2 FQNEAQ (reference sequence). The length of the CDR3 is 17 residues. V lost 5 bases to trimming and J lost 0 bases; unmatched junction nucleotides: 10.

The CDR3 reads CASSLAGRAGNTEAFF. The CDR3 nucleotides are TGTGCCAGCAGCTTAGCCGGAAGGGCGGGTAACACTGAAGCTTTCTTT. The chain joins TRBV7-2 to TRBJ1-1, with no clear D. Germline lookup yields CDR1 SGHTA and CDR2 FQGNSA. This CDR3 is 16 amino acids long. Trimming shortened V by 0 bases and J by 2 bases, and 13 bases separated the two germline ends.

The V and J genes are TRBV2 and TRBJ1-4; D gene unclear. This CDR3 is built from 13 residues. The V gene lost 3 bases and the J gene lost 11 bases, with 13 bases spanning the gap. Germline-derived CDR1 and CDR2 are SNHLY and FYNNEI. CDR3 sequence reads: CASSDGVGSKLFF. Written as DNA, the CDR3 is TGTGCCAGCAGTGATGGGGTTGGGAGTAAACTGTTTTTT.

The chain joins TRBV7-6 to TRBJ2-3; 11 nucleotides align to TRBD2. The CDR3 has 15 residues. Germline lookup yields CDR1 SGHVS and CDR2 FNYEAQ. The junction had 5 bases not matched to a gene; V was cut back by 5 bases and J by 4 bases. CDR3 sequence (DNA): TGTGCCAGCAGCCTTACTAGCGGGAGCCCAGATACGCAGTATTTT. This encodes CASSLTSGSPDTQYF.

CDR3 bases: TGCGCCAGCAGGCCCGACACAGGGAGATACACTGAAGCTTTCTTT. Encoded protein: CASRPDTGRYTEAFF. V gene TRBV5-1 combines with J gene TRBJ1-1; perhaps TRBD1 as D (6 bases). The V end lost 5 bases, the J end lost 3 bases, and 17 bases lay between the germline ends. This CDR3 comprises 15 residues. Germline V gene sequence: CDR1 SGHRS, CDR2 YFSETQ.

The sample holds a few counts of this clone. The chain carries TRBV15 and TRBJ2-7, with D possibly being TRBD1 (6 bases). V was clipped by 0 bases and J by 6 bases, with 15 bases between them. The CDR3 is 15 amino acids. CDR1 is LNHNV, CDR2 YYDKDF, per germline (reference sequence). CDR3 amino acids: CATSRDPRGRSEQYF. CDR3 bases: TGTGCCACCAGCAGAGACCCCAGGGGTCGGAGCGAGCAGTACTTC.

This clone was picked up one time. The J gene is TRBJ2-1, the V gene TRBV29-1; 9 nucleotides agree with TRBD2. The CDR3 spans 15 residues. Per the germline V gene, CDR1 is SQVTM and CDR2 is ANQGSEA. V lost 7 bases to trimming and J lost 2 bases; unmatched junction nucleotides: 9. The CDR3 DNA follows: TGCAGCGCAGGGTTAGCGGGGGTCACCTACAATGAGCAGTTCTTC. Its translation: CSAGLAGVTYNEQFF.

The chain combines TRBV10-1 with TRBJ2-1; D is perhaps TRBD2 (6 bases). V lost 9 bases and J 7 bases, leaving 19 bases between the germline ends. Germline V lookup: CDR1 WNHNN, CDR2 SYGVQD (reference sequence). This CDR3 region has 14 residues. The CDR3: CARPYRTGRNEQFF. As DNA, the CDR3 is TGCGCCAGACCCTACAGAACGGGGAGGAATGAGCAGTTCTTC.